The TCR beta chain described here comes from a study of cytotoxic CD8 clonotypes in ibrutinib-treated CLL. At the level of the study: Among the patients, about a dozen presented as relapsed/refractory and around 15 as treatment-naive; about 17 showed unmutated IGHV. Mean productive templates were under 260,000; mean productive rearrangements were about 89,000.

Study outcomes and limitations: Exceeding age-matched healthy donors, baseline clonality also tracked the counts of circulating CD8+ T cells.

The V and J ends lost 3 bases and 0 bases respectively, with 10 bases between them. CDR1 and CDR2 from the germline V gene are SGDLS and YYNGEE. The CDR3 loop spans 14 amino acids. Comment on this clone: The target antigen is unknown.

The method was immunoSEQ multiplex PCR; TCRdb's version includes in-frame clones alone and lacks a portion of them. Among about 130,000 clones listed, about 80% were seen once. The clonotype originates from a human donor with chronic lymphocytic leukemia. V and J are TRBV9 and TRBJ2-7, with a tentative D call TRBD1 (5 bases). Sequencing was performed on PBMCs, taken after 12 months of ibrutinib treatment. The CDR3 DNA sequence: TGTGCCAGCAGCGAGCGACAGAACTCCTACGAGCAGTACTTC. Residues: CASSERQNSYEQYF.